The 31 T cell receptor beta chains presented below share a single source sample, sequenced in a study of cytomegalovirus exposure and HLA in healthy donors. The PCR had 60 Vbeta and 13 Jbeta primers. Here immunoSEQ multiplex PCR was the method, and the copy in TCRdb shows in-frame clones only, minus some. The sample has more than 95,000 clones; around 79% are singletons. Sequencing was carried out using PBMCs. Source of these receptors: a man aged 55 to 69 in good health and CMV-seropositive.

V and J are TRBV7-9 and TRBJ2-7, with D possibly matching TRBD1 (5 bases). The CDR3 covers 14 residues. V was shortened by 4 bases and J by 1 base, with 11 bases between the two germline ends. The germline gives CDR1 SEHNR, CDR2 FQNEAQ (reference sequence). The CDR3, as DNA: TGTGCCAGCAGCTCGCCCCAGGGATCCTACGAGCAGTACTTC. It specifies CASSSPQGSYEQYF.

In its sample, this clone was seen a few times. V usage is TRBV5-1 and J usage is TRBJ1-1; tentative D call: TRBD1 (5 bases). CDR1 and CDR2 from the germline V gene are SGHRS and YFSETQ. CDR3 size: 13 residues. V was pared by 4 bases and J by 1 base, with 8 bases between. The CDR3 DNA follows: TGCGCCAGCAGCCTTACAGGGAACACTGAAGCTTTCTTT. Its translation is CASSLTGNTEAFF. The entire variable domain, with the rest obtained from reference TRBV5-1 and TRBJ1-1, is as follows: KAGVTQTPRYLIKTRGQQVTLSCSPISGHRSVSWYQQTPGQGLQFLFEYFSETQRNKGNFPGRFSGRQFSNSRSEMNVSTLELGDSALYLCASSLTGNTEAFFGQGTRLTVV.

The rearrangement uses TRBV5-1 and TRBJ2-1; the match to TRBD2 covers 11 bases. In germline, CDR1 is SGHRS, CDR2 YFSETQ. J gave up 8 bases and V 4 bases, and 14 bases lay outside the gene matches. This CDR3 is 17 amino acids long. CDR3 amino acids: CASSAHFLAGGRDEQFF. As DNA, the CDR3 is TGCGCCAGCAGCGCCCATTTTCTAGCGGGGGGTAGGGATGAGCAGTTCTTC.

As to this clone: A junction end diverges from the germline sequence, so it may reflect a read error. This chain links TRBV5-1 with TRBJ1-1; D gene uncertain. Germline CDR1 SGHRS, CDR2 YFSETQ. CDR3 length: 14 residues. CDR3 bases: TGCGTCAGCAGCTTGGGTGGCCCCTACACTGAAGCTTTCTTT. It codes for CVSSLGGPYTEAFF. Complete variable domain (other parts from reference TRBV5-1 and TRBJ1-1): KAGVTQTPRYLIKTRGQQVTLSCSPISGHRSVSWYQQTPGQGLQFLFEYFSETQRNKGNFPGRFSGRQFSNSRSEMNVSTLELGDSALYLCVSSLGGPYTEAFFGQGTRLTVV.

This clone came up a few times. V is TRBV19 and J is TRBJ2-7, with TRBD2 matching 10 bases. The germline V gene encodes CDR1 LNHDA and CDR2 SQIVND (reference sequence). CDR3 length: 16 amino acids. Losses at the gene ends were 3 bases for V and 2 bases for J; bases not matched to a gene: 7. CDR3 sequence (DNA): TGTGCCAGTAGTATGCGGGCTAGCGGGGGTACCTACGAGCAGTACTTC. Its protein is CASSMRASGGTYEQYF.

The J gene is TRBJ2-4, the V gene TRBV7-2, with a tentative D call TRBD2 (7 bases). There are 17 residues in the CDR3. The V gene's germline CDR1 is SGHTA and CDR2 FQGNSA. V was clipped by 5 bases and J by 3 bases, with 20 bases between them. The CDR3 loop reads CASSPRRGGLGKNIQYF. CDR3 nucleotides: TGTGCCAGCAGCCCTAGGAGGGGGGGGTTGGGCAAAAACATTCAGTACTTC.

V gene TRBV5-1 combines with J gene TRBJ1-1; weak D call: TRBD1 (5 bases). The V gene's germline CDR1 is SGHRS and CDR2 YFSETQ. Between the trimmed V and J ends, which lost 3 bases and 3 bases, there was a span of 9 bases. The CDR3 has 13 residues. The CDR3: CASSSDTYTEAFF. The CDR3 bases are TGCGCCAGCAGCTCGGACACCTACACTGAAGCTTTCTTT.

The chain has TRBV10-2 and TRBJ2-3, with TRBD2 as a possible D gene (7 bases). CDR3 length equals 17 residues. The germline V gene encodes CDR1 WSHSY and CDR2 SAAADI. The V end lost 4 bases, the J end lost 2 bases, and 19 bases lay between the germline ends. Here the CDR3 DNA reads TGCGCCAGCAGTGCCCCCCTTCGGGGGGCTTTCACAGATACGCAGTATTTT. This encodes CASSAPLRGAFTDTQYF.

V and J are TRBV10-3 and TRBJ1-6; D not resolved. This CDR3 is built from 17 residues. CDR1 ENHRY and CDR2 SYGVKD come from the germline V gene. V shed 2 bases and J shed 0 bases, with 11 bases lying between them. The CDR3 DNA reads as TGTGCCATCAGTGAGATCCGAGTAAGCTCCTATAATTCACCCCTCCACTTT. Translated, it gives CAISEIRVSSYNSPLHF.

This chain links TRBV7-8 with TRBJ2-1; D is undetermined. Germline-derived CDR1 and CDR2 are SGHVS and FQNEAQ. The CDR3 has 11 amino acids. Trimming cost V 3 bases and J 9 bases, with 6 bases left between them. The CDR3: CASSFFGEQFF. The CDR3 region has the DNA TGTGCCAGCAGCTTTTTCGGTGAGCAGTTCTTC.

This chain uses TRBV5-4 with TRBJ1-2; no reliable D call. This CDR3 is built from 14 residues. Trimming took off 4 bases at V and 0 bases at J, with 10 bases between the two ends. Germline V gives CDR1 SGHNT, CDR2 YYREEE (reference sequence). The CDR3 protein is CASSLEGTNYGYTF. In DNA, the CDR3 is TGTGCCAGCAGCCTAGAAGGCACTAACTATGGCTACACCTTC. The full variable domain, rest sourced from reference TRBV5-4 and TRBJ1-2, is ETGVTQSPTHLIKTRGQQVTLRCSSQSGHNTVSWYQQALGQGPQFIFQYYREEENGRGNFPPRFSGLQFPNYSSELNVNALELDDSALYLCASSLEGTNYGYTFGSGTRLTVV.

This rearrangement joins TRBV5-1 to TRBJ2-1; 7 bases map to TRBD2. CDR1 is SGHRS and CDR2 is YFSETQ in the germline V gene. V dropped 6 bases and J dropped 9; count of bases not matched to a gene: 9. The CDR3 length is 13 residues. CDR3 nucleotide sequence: TGCGCCAGCATCCCGACTTGGGGGGGTGAGCAGTTCTTC. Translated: CASIPTWGGEQFF.

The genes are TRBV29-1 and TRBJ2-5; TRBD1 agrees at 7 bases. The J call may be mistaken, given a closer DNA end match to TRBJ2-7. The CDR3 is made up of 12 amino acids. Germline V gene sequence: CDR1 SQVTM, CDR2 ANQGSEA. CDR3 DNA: TGCAGCGTTGAACGGGACAGCCACGAGCAGTACTTC. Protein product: CSVERDSHEQYF.

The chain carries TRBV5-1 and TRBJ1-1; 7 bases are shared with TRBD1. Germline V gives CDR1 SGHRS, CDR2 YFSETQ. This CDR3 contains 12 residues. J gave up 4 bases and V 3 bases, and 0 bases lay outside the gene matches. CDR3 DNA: TGCGCCAGCAGCTACAGGGGCACTGAAGCTTTCTTT. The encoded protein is CASSYRGTEAFF.

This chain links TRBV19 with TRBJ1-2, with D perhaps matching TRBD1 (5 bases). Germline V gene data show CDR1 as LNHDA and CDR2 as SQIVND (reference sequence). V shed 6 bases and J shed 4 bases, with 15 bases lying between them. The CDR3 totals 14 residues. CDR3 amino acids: CASRPLDTIYGYTF. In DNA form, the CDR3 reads TGTGCCAGTAGGCCCTTGGACACAATCTATGGCTACACCTTC.

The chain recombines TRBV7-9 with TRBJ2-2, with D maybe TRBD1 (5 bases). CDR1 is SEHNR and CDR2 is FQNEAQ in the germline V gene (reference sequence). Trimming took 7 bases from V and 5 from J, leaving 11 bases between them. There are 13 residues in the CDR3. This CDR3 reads CASTRDWTGELFF. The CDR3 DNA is TGTGCCAGCACCAGGGATTGGACCGGGGAGCTGTTTTTT.

The CDR3 DNA reads as TGTGCCAGCAGTGACAGGGTTGGGGACTATGGCTACACCTTC. Its protein is CASSDRVGDYGYTF. V is TRBV6-6 and J is TRBJ1-2, with TRBD1 identical over 7 bases. Unmatched junction bases numbered 6, after V lost 5 bases and J lost 3 bases. Germline V lookup: CDR1 MNHNY, CDR2 SVGAGI (reference sequence). This CDR3 comprises 14 residues.

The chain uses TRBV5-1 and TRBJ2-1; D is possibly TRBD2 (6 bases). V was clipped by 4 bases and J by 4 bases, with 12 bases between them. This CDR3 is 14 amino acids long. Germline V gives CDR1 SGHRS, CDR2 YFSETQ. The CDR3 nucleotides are TGCGCCAGCAGCGTTAGCGGCGAGTACAATGAGCAGTTCTTC. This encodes CASSVSGEYNEQFF.

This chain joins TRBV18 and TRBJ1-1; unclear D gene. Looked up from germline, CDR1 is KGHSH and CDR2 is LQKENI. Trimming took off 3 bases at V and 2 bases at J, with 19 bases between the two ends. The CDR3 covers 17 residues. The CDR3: CASSPVQAGRINTEAFF. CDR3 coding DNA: TGTGCCAGCTCACCGGTTCAGGCAGGAAGGATAAACACTGAAGCTTTCTTT.

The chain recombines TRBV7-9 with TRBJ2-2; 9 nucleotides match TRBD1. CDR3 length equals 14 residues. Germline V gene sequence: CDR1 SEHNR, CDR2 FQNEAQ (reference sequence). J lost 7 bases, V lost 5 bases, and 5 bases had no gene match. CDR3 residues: CASSRDRDDGELFF. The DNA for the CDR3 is TGTGCCAGCAGCCGGGACAGGGACGACGGGGAGCTGTTTTTT.

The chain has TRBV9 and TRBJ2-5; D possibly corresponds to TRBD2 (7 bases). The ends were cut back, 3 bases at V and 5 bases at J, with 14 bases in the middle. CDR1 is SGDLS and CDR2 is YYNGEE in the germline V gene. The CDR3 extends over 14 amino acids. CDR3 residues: CASSESGGGETQYF. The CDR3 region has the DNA TGTGCCAGCAGCGAATCGGGGGGCGGGGAGACCCAGTACTTC.

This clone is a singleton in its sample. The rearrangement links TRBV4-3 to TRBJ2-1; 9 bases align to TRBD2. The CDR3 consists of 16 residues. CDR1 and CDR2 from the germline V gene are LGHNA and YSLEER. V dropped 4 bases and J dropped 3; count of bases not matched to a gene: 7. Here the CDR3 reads CASSLAAGGYYNEQFF. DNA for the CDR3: TGCGCCAGCAGCCTAGCGGCGGGGGGGTACTACAATGAGCAGTTCTTC.

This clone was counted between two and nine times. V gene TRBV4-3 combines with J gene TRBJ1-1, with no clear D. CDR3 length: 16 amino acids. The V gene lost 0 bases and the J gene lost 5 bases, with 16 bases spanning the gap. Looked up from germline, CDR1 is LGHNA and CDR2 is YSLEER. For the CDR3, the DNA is TGCGCCAGCAGCCAAGATAACGTCCGCGGGAGGACTGAAGCTTTCTTT. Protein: CASSQDNVRGRTEAFF.

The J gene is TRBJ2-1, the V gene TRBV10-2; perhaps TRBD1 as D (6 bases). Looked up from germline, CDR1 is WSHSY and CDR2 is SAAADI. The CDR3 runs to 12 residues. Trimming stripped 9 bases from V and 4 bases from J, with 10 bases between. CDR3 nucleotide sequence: TGCGCCAGTGAGGGGGAGTACAATGAGCAGTTCTTC. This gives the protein CASEGEYNEQFF.

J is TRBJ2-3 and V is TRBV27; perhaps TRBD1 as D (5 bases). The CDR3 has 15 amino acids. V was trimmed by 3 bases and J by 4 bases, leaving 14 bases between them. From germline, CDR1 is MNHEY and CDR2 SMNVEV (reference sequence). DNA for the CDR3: TGTGCCAGCAGTTTGCAGGGCCAGTCAGCAGATACGCAGTATTTT. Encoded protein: CASSLQGQSADTQYF.

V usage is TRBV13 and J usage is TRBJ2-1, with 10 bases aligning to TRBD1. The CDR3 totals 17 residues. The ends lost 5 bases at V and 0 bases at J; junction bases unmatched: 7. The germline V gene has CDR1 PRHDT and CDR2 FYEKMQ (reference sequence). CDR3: CASSHPTGGSSYNEQFF. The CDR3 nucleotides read TGTGCCAGCAGCCATCCGACAGGGGGCAGCTCCTACAATGAGCAGTTCTTC.

CDR3 in amino acids: CASSFTFSYEQYF. As DNA, the CDR3 is TGTGCCAGCAGTTTTACATTTTCCTACGAGCAGTACTTC. The rearrangement uses TRBV28 and TRBJ2-7; no firm D call. The CDR3 has 13 amino acids. Per germline, CDR1 MDHEN and CDR2 SYDVKM. The V and J ends lost 3 bases and 1 base respectively, with 7 bases between them.

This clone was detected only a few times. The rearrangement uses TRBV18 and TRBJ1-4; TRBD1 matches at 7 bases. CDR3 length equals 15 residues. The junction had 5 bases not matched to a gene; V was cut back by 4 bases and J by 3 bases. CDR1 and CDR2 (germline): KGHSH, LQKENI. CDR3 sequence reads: CASSRPTGSNEKLFF. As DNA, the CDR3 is TGTGCCAGCTCACGACCGACAGGGTCTAATGAAAAACTGTTTTTT.

CDR3 amino acids: CASSLGGYGYTF. DNA for the CDR3: TGCGCCAGCAGCTTGGGAGGGTATGGCTACACCTTC. The V call is TRBV5-1, the J call TRBJ1-2, with D uncertain. Germline values: CDR1 SGHRS, CDR2 YFSETQ. This CDR3 is 12 amino acids long. V lost 0 bases and J 5 bases, leaving 5 bases between the germline ends.

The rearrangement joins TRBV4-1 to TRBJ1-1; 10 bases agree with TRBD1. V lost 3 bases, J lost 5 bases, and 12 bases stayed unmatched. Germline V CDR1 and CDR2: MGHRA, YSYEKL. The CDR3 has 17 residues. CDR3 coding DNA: TGCGCCAGCAGCCAGTCGGACAGGGGGGCGGGAAGTACTGAAGCTTTCTTT. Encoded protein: CASSQSDRGAGSTEAFF.

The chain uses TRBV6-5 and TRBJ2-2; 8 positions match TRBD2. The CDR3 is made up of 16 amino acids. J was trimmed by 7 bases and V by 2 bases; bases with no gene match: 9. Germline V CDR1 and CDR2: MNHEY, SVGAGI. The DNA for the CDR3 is TGTGCCAGCAGTTACCGCCCGGGGGGGCAAGGCGGGGAGCTGTTTTTT. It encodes CASSYRPGGQGGELFF.